Below, 8 T cell receptor beta chains from the same sample are listed, as sequenced in a study of shared clonotypes between healthy human individuals (TCRdb year 2020). The protocol used for the library was the immunoSEQ multiplex PCR assay. TCRdb stores this immuneACCESS table with in-frame sequences only. Part of the clones is absent; in the studies checked, under half of the shortfall reflects unresolved V genes, and no reason is known for the rest. The sample table lists about 2.3 million clones, more than 80% of them with a count of one. The ten biggest clones cover about 0.39% of the sample. Input material: naive CD4+ T cells from PBMCs. The sample's cell subset or site label, decoded: CD45RA+ positively selected. The receptors here all came from a man in his late teens or twenties in good health. Some clones in this sample may be carry-over from other donors' samples.

The chain uses TRBV29-1 and TRBJ2-2; no clear D gene. Germline V lookup: CDR1 SQVTM, CDR2 ANQGSEA. The CDR3 has 14 amino acids. Trimming pared 6 bases from V and 1 base from J, leaving 12 bases between. CDR3 DNA: TGCAGCGTCGAAATCAGCTTGAACACCGGGGAGCTGTTTTTT. As protein: CSVEISLNTGELFF.

CDR3 protein: CASSIPWVTGELFF. CDR3 in DNA: TGTGCCAGTAGTATACCGTGGGTTACCGGGGAGCTGTTTTTT. The rearrangement links TRBV19 to TRBJ2-2; D unclear. CDR1 is LNHDA and CDR2 is SQIVND in the germline V gene (reference sequence). This CDR3 contains 14 residues. V gave up 2 bases and J gave up 5 bases, with 9 bases separating them.

The chain recombines TRBV7-9 with TRBJ1-2; 7 bases match TRBD1. Germline trimming cut 1 base from V and 5 bases from J; bases unmatched to any gene: 10. Germline assignment: CDR1 SEHNR and CDR2 FQNEAQ (reference sequence). This CDR3 spans 16 amino acids. The CDR3 sequence: CASSLDDRERGYGYTF. In DNA form, the CDR3 reads TGTGCCAGCAGCTTAGACGACAGGGAAAGAGGGTATGGCTACACCTTC.

The chain carries TRBV28 and TRBJ1-5; maybe TRBD1 (6 bases). CDR1 is MDHEN, CDR2 SYDVKM, per germline. This CDR3 region has 16 residues. With 3 bases removed from V and 2 bases from J, the gap between germline ends came to 14 bases. Written as DNA, the CDR3 is TGTGCCAGCAGTTTGGATTCTTGGACAGGCAATCAGCCCCAGCATTTT. Encoded protein: CASSLDSWTGNQPQHF.

This chain joins TRBV4-1 and TRBJ1-3; D possibly corresponds to TRBD1 (5 bases). This CDR3 has 15 residues. V was cut by 2 bases and J by 0 bases, with 8 bases left in between. CDR1 is MGHRA, CDR2 YSYEKL, per germline. The CDR3 DNA reads as TGCGCCAGCAGCCAATTGGGACTCTCTGGAAACACCATATATTTT. Translation gives CASSQLGLSGNTIYF.

The rearrangement links TRBV6-5 to TRBJ2-3, with TRBD1 matching 7 bases. Germline V gene lookup returns CDR1 MNHEY and CDR2 SVGAGI. J was trimmed by 5 bases and V by 4 bases; bases with no gene match: 12. This CDR3 spans 16 amino acids. For the CDR3, the DNA is TGTGCCAGCAGTTGGTCCGGGACAGCTGTTGGAGATACGCAGTATTTT. Translation: CASSWSGTAVGDTQYF.

The chain employs TRBV6-1 and TRBJ1-5, with TRBD1 matching over 7 bases. V shed 4 bases, J shed 6 bases, and the junction held 9 bases outside the gene matches. Germline CDR1 reads MNHNS; CDR2 reads SASEGT. The CDR3 has 15 amino acids. CDR3 protein: CASSGVGGGGQPQHF. The CDR3 nucleotides are TGTGCCAGCAGTGGGGTTGGAGGGGGCGGTCAGCCCCAGCATTTT.

The chain carries TRBV28 and TRBJ2-7; D may be TRBD1 (6 bases). Trimming left V 7 bases short and J 0 bases short, with 16 bases between. The length of the CDR3 is 15 residues. Germline V lookup: CDR1 MDHEN, CDR2 SYDVKM. CDR3 amino acids: CASTPPTGFSYEQYF. The DNA of the CDR3 is TGTGCCAGCACCCCCCCAACAGGGTTCTCCTACGAGCAGTACTTC.